The next 22 T cell receptor beta chains were all read from a single sample in a study of regulatory T cells in long-lasting Graves disease (dated by TCRdb to the early 2020s). The time point label, read with the paper, signifies: newly diagnosed GD, antithyroid drugs for less than 3 months. For both TCR sequencing and RNA sequencing, RNA was extracted from PBMCs using TRIzol. Libraries were prepared through multiplex PCR. Data came from an Illumina HiSeq 4000. iRepertoire HTBI primers and Arm-PCR amplification of CDR3 regions were used to construct TCR beta libraries. TCRdb trimmed public reads at Q25 via fastp, called clones via MiXCR and kept in-frame beta chains. CDR3 protein duplicates are merged, each entry listing the most common genes and DNA. Counted in this sample were about 560,000 distinct CDR3 sequences; around 15% of them appeared once. More than 10% of the sample goes to the ten largest clones.

In addition, the sample was reused for a study of T cells in Graves' hyperthyroidism and ophthalmopathy.

The material sequenced was peripheral blood mononuclear cells (PBMCs), taken at new diagnosis, from a patient treated with antithyroid drugs. The origin of the receptors is a man aged 18 to 30 with Graves disease. Donor details come from another sample of the same person, matched by shared clones.

There are many counts of this clonotype. The chain has TRBV28 and TRBJ2-5; D call uncertain. The germline CDR1 and CDR2 sequences are MDHEN and SYDVKM. The CDR3 loop spans 16 amino acids. Trimming took off 7 bases at V and 5 bases at J, with 23 bases between the two ends. The CDR3 DNA reads TGTGCCAGCACCCGAGCTTATGCCAGGAGAAGGGAGACCCAGTACTTC. Translation: CASTRAYARRRETQYF.

This rearrangement joins TRBV18 to TRBJ1-3, with D unclear. This CDR3 is built from 16 residues. Trimming left V 6 bases short and J 0 bases short, with 15 bases between. The germline V gene has CDR1 KGHSH and CDR2 LQKENI. CDR3 amino acids: CASSPVHDVSGNTIYF. In DNA, the CDR3 is TGTGCCAGCTCCCCCGTCCATGACGTCTCTGGAAACACCATATATTTT.

This clonotype was observed a handful of times. The DNA for the CDR3 is TGTGCCAGCAGTGAAACCGGACAGGGGTTTTACTACGAGCAGTACTTC. This translates into CASSETGQGFYYEQYF. The chain recombines TRBV6-1 with TRBJ2-7, with 9 bases lining up with TRBD1. The germline CDR1 and CDR2 sequences are MNHNS and SASEGT. V lost 2 bases and J lost 3; bases outside the gene matches: 8. This CDR3 is 16 amino acids long.

This clonotype has at least ten counts. This chain links TRBV12-3 or TRBV12-4 with TRBJ2-7, with D unclear. Deletions cut 1 base from V and 7 bases from J, with 17 bases between. CDR3 size: 15 residues. Here the CDR3 DNA reads TGTGCCAGCAGTTTAGGGCAGGCTAACCTGGGGGAGCAGTACTTC. Protein product: CASSLGQANLGEQYF.

This clonotype was detected ten times or more. This sequence joins TRBV15 and TRBJ2-2; possible D gene TRBD2, 6 bases. CDR1 is LNHNV, CDR2 YYDKDF, per germline (reference sequence). Trimming shortened V by 6 bases and J by 6 bases, and 20 bases separated the two germline ends. CDR3 size: 16 residues. For the CDR3, the DNA is TGTGCCACCAGGGACTTAGGGACGGGAGTTGCCGGGGAGCTGTTTTTT. This gives the protein CATRDLGTGVAGELFF.

This chain uses TRBV18 with TRBJ1-6, with a tentative D call TRBD1 (6 bases). V was pared by 0 bases and J by 7 bases, with 19 bases between. This CDR3 is built from 18 residues. Germline assignment: CDR1 KGHSH and CDR2 LQKENI. The DNA of the CDR3 is TGTGCCAGCTCACCACCTAATCACCGGACAGCGACGAATTCACCCCTCCACTTT. Translating gives CASSPPNHRTATNSPLHF.

In its sample, this clonotype was seen a few times. The gene calls are TRBV5-1 and TRBJ1-3, with D perhaps TRBD1 (6 bases). The CDR3 runs 16 residues. CDR1 is SGHRS, CDR2 YFSETQ, per germline. Deletions cut 1 base from V and 0 bases from J, with 11 bases between. For the CDR3, the DNA is TGCGCCAGCAGCTTGTCCACAGGGACCTCTGGAAACACCATATATTTT. This encodes CASSLSTGTSGNTIYF.

There are a few counts of this clonotype. The V call is TRBV12-3 or TRBV12-4, the J call TRBJ2-2; weak D call: TRBD2 (6 bases). The CDR3 spans 13 residues. Trimming pared 7 bases from V and 3 bases from J, leaving 9 bases between. The CDR3 is CASNWRDTGELFF. Here the CDR3 DNA reads TGTGCCAGCAATTGGAGGGACACCGGGGAGCTGTTTTTT.

This clonotype was seen at least ten times. The CDR3, as DNA: TGTGCCAGCAGGGCGTCACCGGGGCGTATGGGAAGCAATCAGCCCCAGCATTTT. Protein: CASRASPGRMGSNQPQHF. The chain recombines TRBV12-3 or TRBV12-4 with TRBJ1-5, with D tentatively TRBD1 (5 bases). The CDR3 spans 18 residues. The V end was cut by 6 bases, the J end by 1 base, with 22 bases between.

This clonotype was seen many times. The J gene is TRBJ2-2, the V gene TRBV20-1; 7 nucleotides align to TRBD2. The CDR3 extends over 15 amino acids. Germline V gene sequence: CDR1 DFQATT, CDR2 SNEGSKA (reference sequence). The ends lost 3 bases at V and 5 bases at J; junction bases unmatched: 9. The DNA for the CDR3 is TGCAGTGCTAGGGGAGGCAGCGGGACTACCGGGGAGCTGTTTTTT. Its translation is CSARGGSGTTGELFF.

This sequence joins TRBV27 and TRBJ2-7; 7 positions agree with TRBD1. Germline V lookup: CDR1 MNHEY, CDR2 SMNVEV (reference sequence). V gave up 5 bases and J gave up 6 bases; unmatched junction bases: 4. The CDR3 length is 12 residues. DNA of the CDR3: TGTGCCAGCAGTACAACAGGGGCCGAGCAGTACTTC. Encoded protein: CASSTTGAEQYF.

The chain is built from TRBV29-1 and TRBJ1-4; TRBD1 is a possible D gene (5 bases). The ends were cut back, 0 bases at V and 0 bases at J, with 11 bases in the middle. Looked up from germline, CDR1 is SQVTM and CDR2 is ANQGSEA. This CDR3 spans 16 amino acids. CDR3 loop: CSVEDLGGATNEKLFF. CDR3 DNA sequence: TGCAGCGTTGAAGATTTGGGGGGAGCAACTAATGAAAAACTGTTTTTT.

This chain links TRBV9 with TRBJ2-7, with D possibly being TRBD2 (6 bases). The V gene's germline CDR1 is SGDLS and CDR2 YYNGEE. This CDR3 comprises 14 residues. V lost 0 bases and J lost 4, with 11 bases in between. Here the CDR3 reads CASSVGGDPYEQYF. The CDR3 nucleotides read TGTGCCAGCAGCGTAGGCGGGGACCCGTACGAGCAGTACTTC. Based on the CDR3 plus reference TRBV9 and TRBJ2-7, the full variable domain is DSGVTQTPKHLITATGQRVTLRCSPRSGDLSVYWYQQSLDQGLQFLIQYYNGEERAKGNILERFSAQQFPDLHSELNLSSLELGDSALYFCASSVGGDPYEQYFGPGTRLTVT.

About this clonotype itself: This could be a read error, since a much larger clone is one nucleotide away. The chain employs TRBV5-1 and TRBJ2-7; 8 bases agree with TRBD2. The CDR3 contains 15 residues. Germline assignment: CDR1 SGHRS and CDR2 YFSETQ. V was pared by 4 bases and J by 5 bases, with 11 bases of the junction left unmatched. DNA for the CDR3: TGCGCCAGCAGCGGACTTAGCGGGACGGGCGACGAGCAGTACTTC. Protein product: CASSGLSGTGDEQYF.

The chain is built from TRBV19 and TRBJ2-7; tentative D call: TRBD2 (6 bases). The CDR3 runs 15 residues. The V end lost 6 bases, the J end lost 0 bases, and 15 bases lay between the germline ends. Germline V gene lookup returns CDR1 LNHDA and CDR2 SQIVND (reference sequence). CDR3 sequence: CASREGTVSSYEQYF. In DNA, the CDR3 is TGTGCCAGTAGGGAGGGCACTGTGAGCTCCTACGAGCAGTACTTC.

This clonotype was recorded many times. The J gene is TRBJ2-7, the V gene TRBV12-3 or TRBV12-4; 7 bases fit TRBD2. The CDR3 covers 14 residues. The V and J ends lost 7 bases and 6 bases, in that order; junction bases with no gene match: 12. CDR3 in amino acids: CASTTGDYEVEQYF. The CDR3 DNA is TGTGCCAGCACTACGGGGGACTACGAGGTCGAGCAGTACTTC.

There are many counts of this clonotype. The rearrangement links TRBV2 to TRBJ1-5; 9 positions agree with TRBD1. The junction had 8 bases not matched to a gene; V was cut back by 6 bases and J by 2 bases. The CDR3 contains 16 residues. Germline V CDR1 and CDR2: SNHLY, FYNNEI. The CDR3 loop reads CASSLTTGGRNQPQHF. Written as DNA, the CDR3 is TGTGCCAGCAGCCTAACCACAGGGGGCCGCAATCAGCCCCAGCATTTT.

In this sample, this clonotype turned up a few times. The genes are TRBV24-1 and TRBJ1-5, with a possible D match to TRBD1 (5 bases). V was cut by 1 base and J by 0 bases, with 9 bases left in between. In germline, CDR1 is KGHDR, CDR2 SFDVKD. This CDR3 comprises 16 residues. This chain's CDR3 is CATSDFAQDSNQPQHF. The CDR3, as DNA: TGTGCCACCAGTGATTTTGCACAGGATAGCAATCAGCCCCAGCATTTT.

This clonotype was counted between two and nine times. V gene TRBV6-1 combines with J gene TRBJ1-5; 7 nucleotides align to TRBD1. Germline V lookup: CDR1 MNHNS, CDR2 SASEGT. Trimming cost V 6 bases and J 2 bases; bases outside gene matches: 7. The CDR3 length is 15 residues. CDR3 coding DNA: TGTGCCAGCAGAGACAGGGAAGCGGGCAATCAGCCCCAGCATTTT. Protein: CASRDREAGNQPQHF.

The rearrangement uses TRBV28 and TRBJ1-6; D is undetermined. Germline V gene lookup returns CDR1 MDHEN and CDR2 SYDVKM. The CDR3 has 15 residues. The V and J ends lost 4 bases and 8 bases respectively, with 15 bases between them. CDR3 sequence (DNA): TGTGCCAGCAGTTCCCCTCTGGGGTCCGATTCACCCCTCCACTTT. Protein product: CASSSPLGSDSPLHF.

This clonotype was detected only a few times. The chain employs TRBV30 and TRBJ1-2; no firm D call. The length of the CDR3 is 14 residues. V lost 3 bases and J lost 2, with 13 bases in between. The germline CDR1 and CDR2 sequences are GTSNPN and SVGIG (reference sequence). The CDR3 DNA sequence: TGTGCCTGGAGGGGCCTCCTTAGCAACTATGGCTACACCTTC. This gives the protein CAWRGLLSNYGYTF.

This clonotype occurred many times. The gene calls are TRBV7-9 and TRBJ2-1; D uncertain. Germline assignment: CDR1 SEHNR and CDR2 FQNEAQ (reference sequence). V gave up 5 bases and J gave up 7 bases, with 18 bases separating them. The CDR3 spans 15 residues. CDR3 protein: CASSPPPPGKNEQFF. Written as DNA, the CDR3 is TGTGCCAGCAGCCCGCCCCCCCCGGGTAAGAATGAGCAGTTCTTC.